This is a list of T cell receptor beta chains from one sample in a study of CD8+ T cells in alopecia areata. Sequencing was performed with immunoSEQ multiplex PCR; in TCRdb, only in-frame clones are kept and a portion is missing. The top ten clones hold about 14% of a sample with about 180,000 clones, just under 60% of them seen once. Specimen: CD4+ T cells sorted from blood, collected at week 0. These receptors all stem from a human donor with alopecia areata. Both conserved end residues are part of each CDR3. The order of the fields is clone size, D gene, J gene, V gene, CDR3 DNA, CDR3 protein. A D gene is named only where the DNA matches it firmly. Expanded clones are given a class, and other clones once, few, many or no size at all.

clone_size: NA
d_call: TRBD2
j_call: TRBJ2-5
v_call: TRBV15
cdr3_nt: TGTGCCACCAGCACTCGGACTAGCGGGGGGTTGGAGACCCAGTACTTC
cdr3_aa: CATSTRTSGGLETQYF

clone_size: NA
d_call: TRBD1
j_call: TRBJ1-3
v_call: TRBV19
cdr3_nt: TGTGCCAGTAGTATGACGCAGGGGGCTGGAAACACCATATATTTT
cdr3_aa: CASSMTQGAGNTIYF

clone_size: NA
d_call: NA
j_call: TRBJ2-7
v_call: TRBV2
cdr3_nt: TGTGCCAGCAGTGAACGCGGGGGCTTATACTACGAGCAGTACTTC
cdr3_aa: CASSERGGLYYEQYF

clone_size: NA
d_call: TRBD1
j_call: TRBJ2-7
v_call: TRBV6-6
cdr3_nt: TGTGCCAGCAGTCGACAGGGGGCCCACTCCTACGAGCAGTACTTC
cdr3_aa: CASSRQGAHSYEQYF

clone_size: NA
d_call: NA
j_call: TRBJ1-2
v_call: TRBV29-1
cdr3_nt: TGCAGCGTTGAAGGGGAAGGTTCTTATGGCTACACCTTC
cdr3_aa: CSVEGEGSYGYTF

clone_size: NA
d_call: NA
j_call: TRBJ2-7
v_call: TRBV29-1
cdr3_nt: TGCAGCACACGGACAGACTCCTACGAGCAGTACTTC
cdr3_aa: CSTRTDSYEQYF

clone_size: NA
d_call: NA
j_call: TRBJ2-7
v_call: TRBV4-2
cdr3_nt: TGTGCCAGCAGCCCGACTCGGGACGGATCCTCCTACGAGCAGTACTTC
cdr3_aa: CASSPTRDGSSYEQYF

clone_size: few
d_call: TRBD2
j_call: TRBJ2-2
v_call: TRBV7-8
cdr3_nt: TGTGCCAGCAGCTTAGCTAGCGGGGGGATGCCCGGGGAGCTGTTTTTT
cdr3_aa: CASSLASGGMPGELFF

clone_size: few
d_call: NA
j_call: TRBJ2-3
v_call: TRBV4-1
cdr3_nt: TGCGCCAGCTGTCAAACCGGGGTACAGACAGATACGCAGTATTTT
cdr3_aa: CASCQTGVQTDTQYF

clone_size: once
d_call: TRBD1
j_call: TRBJ1-5
v_call: TRBV23-1
cdr3_nt: TGCGCCAGCCGTCCCGACAGGGGGCAGGGTCAGCCCCAGCATTTT
cdr3_aa: CASRPDRGQGQPQHF

clone_size: NA
d_call: NA
j_call: TRBJ2-2
v_call: TRBV2
cdr3_nt: TGTGCCAGCAGTCTAGAAAAGACCGGGGAGCTGTTTTTT
cdr3_aa: CASSLEKTGELFF

clone_size: NA
d_call: TRBD1
j_call: TRBJ2-2
v_call: TRBV29-1
cdr3_nt: TGCAGCGTCCGCGGACAGGGGAACACCGGGGAGCTGTTTTTT
cdr3_aa: CSVRGQGNTGELFF

clone_size: once
d_call: NA
j_call: TRBJ2-7
v_call: TRBV29-1
cdr3_nt: TGCAGCGTGGATGATGGGGAACGCGAGCAGTACTTC
cdr3_aa: CSVDDGEREQYF

clone_size: NA
d_call: TRBD1
j_call: TRBJ2-7
v_call: TRBV12-5
cdr3_nt: TGTGCTAGTGGTTTGGCCACCGGGACAGGGGTCGGCGAGCAGTACTTC
cdr3_aa: CASGLATGTGVGEQYF

clone_size: once
d_call: TRBD2
j_call: TRBJ2-5
v_call: TRBV5-1
cdr3_nt: TGCGCCAGCGGTCCGGCGGGGGGACAAGAGACCCAGTACTTC
cdr3_aa: CASGPAGGQETQYF

clone_size: NA
d_call: NA
j_call: TRBJ2-1
v_call: TRBV29-1
cdr3_nt: TGCAGCGTTGAAGGACAGGACTCCTACAATGAGCAGTTCTTC
cdr3_aa: CSVEGQDSYNEQFF

clone_size: few
d_call: NA
j_call: TRBJ1-4
v_call: TRBV19
cdr3_nt: TGTGCCAGTAGTACAGGGCTCGCGGAAAAACTGTTTTTT
cdr3_aa: CASSTGLAEKLFF

clone_size: few
d_call: NA
j_call: TRBJ2-1
v_call: TRBV10-3
cdr3_nt: TGTGCCATCAGGGACTCCCTGGGGGGCTCCTACAATGAGCAGTTCTTC
cdr3_aa: CAIRDSLGGSYNEQFF

clone_size: NA
d_call: TRBD1
j_call: TRBJ1-5
v_call: TRBV10-3
cdr3_nt: TGTGCCATCAGCCAGACAGGGGGCAGACAGCCCCAGCATTTT
cdr3_aa: CAISQTGGRQPQHF

clone_size: NA
d_call: NA
j_call: TRBJ2-7
v_call: TRBV30
cdr3_nt: TGTGCCTGGACACGGGGCAGTAAGGACGAGCAGTACTTC
cdr3_aa: CAWTRGSKDEQYF

clone_size: NA
d_call: TRBD1
j_call: TRBJ2-6
v_call: TRBV9
cdr3_nt: TGTGCCAGCAGCCAAACAGGGGCCGGGGCCAACGTCCTGACTTTC
cdr3_aa: CASSQTGAGANVLTF

clone_size: few
d_call: NA
j_call: TRBJ2-3
v_call: TRBV10-3
cdr3_nt: TGTGCCATCGCTGCGGGGGCTAGCACAGATACGCAGTATTTT
cdr3_aa: CAIAAGASTDTQYF

clone_size: few
d_call: NA
j_call: TRBJ1-3
v_call: TRBV18
cdr3_nt: TGTGCCAGCTCACCAGAGACAGGCTCGACCTCTGGAAACACCATATATTTT
cdr3_aa: CASSPETGSTSGNTIYF

clone_size: NA
d_call: TRBD2
j_call: TRBJ2-5
v_call: TRBV15
cdr3_nt: TGTGCCACCAGCAGGGCCGCGGGGGGGCAAGAGACCCAGTACTTC
cdr3_aa: CATSRAAGGQETQYF

clone_size: NA
d_call: NA
j_call: TRBJ2-7
v_call: TRBV4-2
cdr3_nt: TGTGCCAGCAGCCGGTTTTTTGAGGAGTACGAGCAGTACTTC
cdr3_aa: CASSRFFEEYEQYF

clone_size: few
d_call: TRBD2
j_call: TRBJ2-1
v_call: TRBV7-2
cdr3_nt: TGTGCCAGCAGCTTAGCCACGGGGGGGTTGTGGAATGAGCAGTTCTTC
cdr3_aa: CASSLATGGLWNEQFF

clone_size: NA
d_call: NA
j_call: TRBJ2-3
v_call: TRBV6-5
cdr3_nt: TGTGCCAGCAGGCCTCGGGGGCTCACAGATACGCAGTATTTT
cdr3_aa: CASRPRGLTDTQYF

clone_size: NA
d_call: NA
j_call: TRBJ2-7
v_call: TRBV6-5
cdr3_nt: TGTGCCAGCAGTTATCGGGACCTGTACGAGCAGTACTTC
cdr3_aa: CASSYRDLYEQYF

clone_size: NA
d_call: NA
j_call: TRBJ2-2
v_call: TRBV19
cdr3_nt: TGTGCCAGTACCCCTGGGGGGAGAACGTTCACCGGGGAGCTGTTTTTT
cdr3_aa: CASTPGGRTFTGELFF

clone_size: few
d_call: NA
j_call: TRBJ2-3
v_call: TRBV6-5
cdr3_nt: TGTGCCAGAGGCCCTGAGGATGGTACAGATACGCAGTATTTT
cdr3_aa: CARGPEDGTDTQYF

clone_size: few
d_call: TRBD1
j_call: TRBJ1-6
v_call: TRBV5-6
cdr3_nt: TGTGCCAGCAGCTTCAGGCCCGGGACAGGGTATTCACCCCTCCACTTT
cdr3_aa: CASSFRPGTGYSPLHF